This is a list of T cell receptor beta chains from one sample in a study of siplizumab effects on memory and regulatory T cells. TCRdb's copy holds only in-frame clones and misses some; the assay was immunoSEQ multiplex PCR. The sample contains more than 60,000 clones, 90% to 98% of which appear only once. The source material was naive CD8+ T cells sorted from blood. The origin of the receptors is a human donor in good health. Both conserved end residues are part of each CDR3. For some rows the clone size is stated as once, few or many, or as a class when expanded; others skip it.

>once|TRBV5-4
CASSFDYQETQYF
>once|TRBV6-5
CASSYVQGYEQYF
>-|TRBV19
CASSTGGNEQFF
>-|TRBV19
CASSIATRGTNYGYTF
>once|TRBV6-1
CASTKTDTQYF
>-|TRBV30
CAWVRGRGGEQFF
>-|TRBV6-6
CASSWEGAEQFF
>-|TRBV27
CASSPWTGNQPQHF
>-|TRBV4-1
CASSQERAFSTDTQYF
>-|TRBV14
CASSQETVGQGPLYGYTF
>-|TRBV5-4
CASSPEATGGGYGYTF
>-|TRBV7-9
CASSGQGNADTQYF
>-|TRBV4-3
CASSQDFAGGPTGELFF
>-|TRBV4-3
CASSQDTNQPQHF
>once|TRBV27
CASRTGLAPLHF
>-|TRBV7-2
CASSLVGNTGELFF
>once|TRBV20-1
CSAGNQPQHF
>-|TRBV6-5
CASSYGETYEQYF
>-|TRBV10-1
CASSEVGSNQPQHF
>-|TRBV28
CASSLVVAGTDTQYF
>-|TRBV28
CASSPNRGSDSPLHF
>-|TRBV6-5
CASRVRGQRETQYF
>-|TRBV5-1
CASSLGQVNEQYF
>-|TRBV11-2
CASSLGMGLATHEQYF
>-|TRBV4-1
CASSQQGPGGWETQYF